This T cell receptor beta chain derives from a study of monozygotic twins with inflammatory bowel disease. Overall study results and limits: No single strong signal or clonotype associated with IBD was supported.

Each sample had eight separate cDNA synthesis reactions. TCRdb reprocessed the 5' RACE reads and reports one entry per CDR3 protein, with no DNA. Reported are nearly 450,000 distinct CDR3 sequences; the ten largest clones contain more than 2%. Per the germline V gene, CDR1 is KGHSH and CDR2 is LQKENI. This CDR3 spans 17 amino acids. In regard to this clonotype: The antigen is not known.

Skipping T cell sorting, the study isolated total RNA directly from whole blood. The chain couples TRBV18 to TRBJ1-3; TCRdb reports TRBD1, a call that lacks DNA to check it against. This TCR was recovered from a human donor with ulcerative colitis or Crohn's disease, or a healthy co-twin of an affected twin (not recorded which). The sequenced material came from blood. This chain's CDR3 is CASSPPSVRGNGNTIYF.